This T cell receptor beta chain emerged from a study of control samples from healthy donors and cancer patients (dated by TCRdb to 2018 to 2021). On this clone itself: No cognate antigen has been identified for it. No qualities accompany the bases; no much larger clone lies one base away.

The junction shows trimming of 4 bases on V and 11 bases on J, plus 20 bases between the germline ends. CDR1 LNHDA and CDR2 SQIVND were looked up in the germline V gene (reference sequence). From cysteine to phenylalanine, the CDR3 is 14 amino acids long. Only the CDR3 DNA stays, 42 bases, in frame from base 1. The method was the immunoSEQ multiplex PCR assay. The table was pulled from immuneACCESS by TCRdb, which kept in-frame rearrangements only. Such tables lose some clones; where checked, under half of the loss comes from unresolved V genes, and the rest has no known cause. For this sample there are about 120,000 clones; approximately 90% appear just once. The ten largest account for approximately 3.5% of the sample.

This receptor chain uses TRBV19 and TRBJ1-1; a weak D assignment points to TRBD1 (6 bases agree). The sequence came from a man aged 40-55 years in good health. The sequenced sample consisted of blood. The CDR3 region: CASSTTWGGIEAFF. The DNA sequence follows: TGTGCCAGTAGTACTACGTGGGGGGGCATCGAGGCTTTCTTT.